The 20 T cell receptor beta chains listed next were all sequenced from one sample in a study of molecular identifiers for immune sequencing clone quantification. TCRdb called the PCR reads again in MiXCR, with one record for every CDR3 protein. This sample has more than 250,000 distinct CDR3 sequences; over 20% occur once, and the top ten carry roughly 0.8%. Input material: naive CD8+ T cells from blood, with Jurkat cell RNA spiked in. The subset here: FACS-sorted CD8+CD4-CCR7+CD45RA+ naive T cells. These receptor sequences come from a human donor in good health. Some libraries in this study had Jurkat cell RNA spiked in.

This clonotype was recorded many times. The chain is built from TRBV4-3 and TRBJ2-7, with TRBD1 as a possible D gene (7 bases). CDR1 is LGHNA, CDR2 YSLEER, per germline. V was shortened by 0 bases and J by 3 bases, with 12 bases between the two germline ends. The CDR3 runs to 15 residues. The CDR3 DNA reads TGCGCCAGCAGCCAAGATTTCCAGGGGGGCTACGAGCAGTACTTC. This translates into CASSQDFQGGYEQYF.

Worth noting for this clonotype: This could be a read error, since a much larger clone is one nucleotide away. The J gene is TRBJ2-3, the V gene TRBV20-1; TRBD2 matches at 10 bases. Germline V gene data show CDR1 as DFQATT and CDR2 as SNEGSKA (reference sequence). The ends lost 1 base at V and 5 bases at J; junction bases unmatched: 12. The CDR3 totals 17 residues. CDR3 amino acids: CSARGSRTSGKVDTQYF. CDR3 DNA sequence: TGCAGTGCTAGAGGGTCTAGAACTAGCGGGAAGGTAGATACGCAGTATTTT.

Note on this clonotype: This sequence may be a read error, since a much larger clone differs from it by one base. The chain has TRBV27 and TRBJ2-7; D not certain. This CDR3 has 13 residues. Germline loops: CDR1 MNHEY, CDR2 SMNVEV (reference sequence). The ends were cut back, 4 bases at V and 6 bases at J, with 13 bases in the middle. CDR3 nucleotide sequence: TGTGCCAGCAGTTCACGGGTTGGGTGCGAGCAGTACTTC. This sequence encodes CASSSRVGCEQYF.

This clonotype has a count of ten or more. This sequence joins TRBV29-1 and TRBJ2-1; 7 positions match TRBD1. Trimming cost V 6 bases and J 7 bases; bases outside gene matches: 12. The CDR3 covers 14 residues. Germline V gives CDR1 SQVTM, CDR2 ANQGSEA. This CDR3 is CSVDRPFGLNEQFF. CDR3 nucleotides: TGCAGCGTGGACAGGCCCTTTGGGCTGAATGAGCAGTTCTTC.

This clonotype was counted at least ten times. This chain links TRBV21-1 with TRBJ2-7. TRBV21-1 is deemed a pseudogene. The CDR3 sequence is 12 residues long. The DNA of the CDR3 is TGTGCCAGCAGACTAATGGGGTACGAGCAGTACTTC. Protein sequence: CASRLMGYEQYF.

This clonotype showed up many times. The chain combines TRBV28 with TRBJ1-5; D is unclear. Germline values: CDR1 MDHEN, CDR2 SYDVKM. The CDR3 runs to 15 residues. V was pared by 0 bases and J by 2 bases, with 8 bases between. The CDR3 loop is CASSLWPTGNQPQHF. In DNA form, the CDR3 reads TGTGCCAGCAGTTTATGGCCGACCGGCAATCAGCCCCAGCATTTT.

Written as DNA, the CDR3 is TGCAGTGCTAGAGATCCCCTAGCGGCCGTGAGCTCCTACGAGCAGTACTTC. Translation: CSARDPLAAVSSYEQYF. The rearrangement links TRBV20-1 to TRBJ2-7; TRBD2 matches 7 bases. Germline V gives CDR1 DFQATT, CDR2 SNEGSKA (reference sequence). This CDR3 is 17 amino acids long. The V gene end was trimmed by 0 bases and the J gene end by 0 bases; junction bases not matched to a gene: 11.

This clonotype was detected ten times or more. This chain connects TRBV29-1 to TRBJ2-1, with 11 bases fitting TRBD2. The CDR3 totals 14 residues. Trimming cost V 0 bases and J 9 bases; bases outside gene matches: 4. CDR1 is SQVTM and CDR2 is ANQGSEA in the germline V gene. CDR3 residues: CSVEESSGRVEQFF. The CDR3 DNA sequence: TGCAGCGTTGAAGAGAGTAGCGGGAGGGTTGAGCAGTTCTTC.

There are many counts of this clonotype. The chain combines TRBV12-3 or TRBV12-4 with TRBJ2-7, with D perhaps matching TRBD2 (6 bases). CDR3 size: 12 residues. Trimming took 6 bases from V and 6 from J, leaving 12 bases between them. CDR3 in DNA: TGTGCCAGCAGCCAAGCGGGTGTCGAGCAGTACTTC. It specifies CASSQAGVEQYF.

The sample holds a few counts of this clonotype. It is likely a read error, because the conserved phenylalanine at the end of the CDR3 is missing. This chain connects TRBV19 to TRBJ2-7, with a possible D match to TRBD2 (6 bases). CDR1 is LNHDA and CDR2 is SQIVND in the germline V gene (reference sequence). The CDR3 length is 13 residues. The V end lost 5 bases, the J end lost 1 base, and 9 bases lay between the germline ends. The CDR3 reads CASSPGTSYEQYL. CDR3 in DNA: TGTGCCAGTAGTCCCGGGACTTCCTACGAGCAGTACCTC.

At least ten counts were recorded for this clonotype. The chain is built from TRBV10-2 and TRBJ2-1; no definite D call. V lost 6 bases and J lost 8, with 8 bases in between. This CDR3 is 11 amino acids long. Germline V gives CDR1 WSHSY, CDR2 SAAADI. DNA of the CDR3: TGCGCCAGCAGCGACGCCGATGAGCAGTTCTTC. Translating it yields CASSDADEQFF.

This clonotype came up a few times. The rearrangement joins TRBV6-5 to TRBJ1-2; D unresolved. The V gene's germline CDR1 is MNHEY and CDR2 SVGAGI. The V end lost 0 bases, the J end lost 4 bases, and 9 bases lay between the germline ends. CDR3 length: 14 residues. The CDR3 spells CASSYSRTLYGYTF. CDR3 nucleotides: TGTGCCAGCAGTTACTCGCGCACCCTCTATGGCTACACCTTC.

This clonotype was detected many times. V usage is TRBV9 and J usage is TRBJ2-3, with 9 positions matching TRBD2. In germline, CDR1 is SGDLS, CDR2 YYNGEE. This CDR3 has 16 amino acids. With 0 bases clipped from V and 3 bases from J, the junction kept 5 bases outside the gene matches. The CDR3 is CASSVDSGSSTDTQYF. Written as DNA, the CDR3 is TGTGCCAGCAGCGTAGATAGCGGGAGCTCAACAGATACGCAGTATTTT.

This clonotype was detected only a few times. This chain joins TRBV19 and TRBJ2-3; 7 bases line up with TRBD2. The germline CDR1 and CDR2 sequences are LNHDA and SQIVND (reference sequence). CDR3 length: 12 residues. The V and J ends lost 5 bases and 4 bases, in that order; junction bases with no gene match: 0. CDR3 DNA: TGTGCCAGTAGTGCGGGGGCAGATACGCAGTATTTT. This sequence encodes CASSAGADTQYF.

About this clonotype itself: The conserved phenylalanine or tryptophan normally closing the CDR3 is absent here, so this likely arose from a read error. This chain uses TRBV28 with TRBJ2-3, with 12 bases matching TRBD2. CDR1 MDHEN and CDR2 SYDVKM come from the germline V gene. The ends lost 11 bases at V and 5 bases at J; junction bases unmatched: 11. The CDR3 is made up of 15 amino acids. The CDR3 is CASATTSGRRDTQYS. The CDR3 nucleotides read TGTGCCTCCGCCACGACTAGCGGGAGACGAGATACGCAGTATTCT.

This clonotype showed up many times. CDR3 DNA: TGCAGTGCTAGAGATGAGCCCAACCTGCACTCTGGAAACACCATATATTTT. This sequence encodes CSARDEPNLHSGNTIYF. This chain links TRBV20-1 with TRBJ1-3; no firm D call. Deletions cut 0 bases from V and 0 bases from J, with 15 bases between. Germline CDR1 reads DFQATT; CDR2 reads SNEGSKA (reference sequence). The CDR3 runs to 17 residues.

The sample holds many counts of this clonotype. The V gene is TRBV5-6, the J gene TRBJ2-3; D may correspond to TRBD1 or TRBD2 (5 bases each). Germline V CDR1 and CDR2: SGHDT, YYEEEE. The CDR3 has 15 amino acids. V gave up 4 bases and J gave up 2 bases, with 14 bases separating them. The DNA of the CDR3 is TGTGCCAGCAGCGTGGGGCCGGGGTTCACAGATACGCAGTATTTT. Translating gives CASSVGPGFTDTQYF.

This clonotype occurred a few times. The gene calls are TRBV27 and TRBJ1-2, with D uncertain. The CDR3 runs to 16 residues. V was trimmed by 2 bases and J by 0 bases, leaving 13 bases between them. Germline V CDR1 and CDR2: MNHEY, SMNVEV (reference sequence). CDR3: CASSLRASPANYGYTF. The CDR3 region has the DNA TGTGCCAGCAGTTTAAGAGCTAGCCCAGCTAACTATGGCTACACCTTC.

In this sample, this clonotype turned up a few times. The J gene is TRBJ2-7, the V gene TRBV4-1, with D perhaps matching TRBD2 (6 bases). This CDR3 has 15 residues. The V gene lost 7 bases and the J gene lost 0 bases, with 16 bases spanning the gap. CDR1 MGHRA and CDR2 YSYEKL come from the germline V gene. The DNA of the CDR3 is TGCGCCAGCACTGTTTCCTTAGCGGCCTCCTACGAGCAGTACTTC. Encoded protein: CASTVSLAASYEQYF.

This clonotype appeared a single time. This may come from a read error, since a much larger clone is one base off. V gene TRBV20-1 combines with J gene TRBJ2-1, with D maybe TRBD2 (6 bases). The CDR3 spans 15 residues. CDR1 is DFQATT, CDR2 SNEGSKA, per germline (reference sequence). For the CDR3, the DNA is TGCAGTGCTACAAGGCGGGAAAACTCCTGCAATGAGCAGTTCTTC. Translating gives CSATRRENSCNEQFF.